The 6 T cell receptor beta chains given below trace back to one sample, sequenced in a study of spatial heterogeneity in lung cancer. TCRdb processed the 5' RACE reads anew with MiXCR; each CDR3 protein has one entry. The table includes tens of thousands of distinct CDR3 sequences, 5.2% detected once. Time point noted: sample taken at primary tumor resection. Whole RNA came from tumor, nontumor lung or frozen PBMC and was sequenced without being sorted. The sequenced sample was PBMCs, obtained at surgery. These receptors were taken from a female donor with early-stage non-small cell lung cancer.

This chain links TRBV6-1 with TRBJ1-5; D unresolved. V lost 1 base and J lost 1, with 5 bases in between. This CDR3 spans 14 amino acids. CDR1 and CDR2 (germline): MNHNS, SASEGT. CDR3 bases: TGTGCCAGCAGTGAAGGGCCGAGCAATCAGCCCCAGCATTTT. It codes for CASSEGPSNQPQHF.

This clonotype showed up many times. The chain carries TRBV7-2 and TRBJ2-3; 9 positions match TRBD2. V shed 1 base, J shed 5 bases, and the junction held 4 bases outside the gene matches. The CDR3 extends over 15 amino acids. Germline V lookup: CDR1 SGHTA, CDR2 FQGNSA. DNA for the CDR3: TGTGCCAGCAGCTTAGGCGGGGGGGCGATAGATACGCAGTATTTT. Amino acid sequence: CASSLGGGAIDTQYF.

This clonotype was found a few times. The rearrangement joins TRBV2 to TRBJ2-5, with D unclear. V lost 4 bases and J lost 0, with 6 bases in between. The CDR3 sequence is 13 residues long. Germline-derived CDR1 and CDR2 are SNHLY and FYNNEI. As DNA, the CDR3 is TGTGCCAGCAGTGGGCGGTACCAAGAGACCCAGTACTTC. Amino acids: CASSGRYQETQYF.

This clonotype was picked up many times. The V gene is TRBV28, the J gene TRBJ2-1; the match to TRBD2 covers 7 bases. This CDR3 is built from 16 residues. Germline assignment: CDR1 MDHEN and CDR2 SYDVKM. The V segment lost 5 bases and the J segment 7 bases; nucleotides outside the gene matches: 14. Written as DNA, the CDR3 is TGTGCCAGCAGTCCCCTGGGGGGGGTGCTTCAGAATGAGCAGTTCTTC. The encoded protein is CASSPLGGVLQNEQFF.

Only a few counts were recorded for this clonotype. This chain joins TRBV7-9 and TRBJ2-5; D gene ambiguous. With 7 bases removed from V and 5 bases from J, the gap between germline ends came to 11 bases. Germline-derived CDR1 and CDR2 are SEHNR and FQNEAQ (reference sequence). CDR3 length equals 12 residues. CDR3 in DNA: TGTGCCAGCATAGAAATCGGGGAGACCCAGTACTTC. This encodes CASIEIGETQYF.

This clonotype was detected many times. CDR3 sequence reads: CASSPPLPVHWETQYF. CDR3 DNA: TGTGCCAGCAGTCCACCCCTTCCCGTGCATTGGGAGACCCAGTACTTC. The V gene is TRBV28, the J gene TRBJ2-5; D is undetermined. Trimming cost V 5 bases and J 5 bases, with 21 bases left between them. This CDR3 contains 16 residues. Germline CDR1 MDHEN, CDR2 SYDVKM.